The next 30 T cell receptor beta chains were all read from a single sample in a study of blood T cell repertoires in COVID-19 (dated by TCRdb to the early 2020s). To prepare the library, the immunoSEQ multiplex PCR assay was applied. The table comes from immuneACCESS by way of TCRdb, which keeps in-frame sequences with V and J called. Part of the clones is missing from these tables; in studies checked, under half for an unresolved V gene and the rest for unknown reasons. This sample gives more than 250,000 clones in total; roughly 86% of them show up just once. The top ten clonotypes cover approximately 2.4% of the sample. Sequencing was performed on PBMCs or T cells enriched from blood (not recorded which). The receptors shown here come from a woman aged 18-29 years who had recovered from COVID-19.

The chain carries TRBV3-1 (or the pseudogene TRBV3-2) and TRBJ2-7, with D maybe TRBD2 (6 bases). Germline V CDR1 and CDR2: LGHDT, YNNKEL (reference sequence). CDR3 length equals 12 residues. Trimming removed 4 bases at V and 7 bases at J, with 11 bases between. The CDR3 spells CASSRGVGEQYF. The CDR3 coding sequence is TGTGCCAGCAGCCGCGGGGTAGGAGAGCAGTACTTC.

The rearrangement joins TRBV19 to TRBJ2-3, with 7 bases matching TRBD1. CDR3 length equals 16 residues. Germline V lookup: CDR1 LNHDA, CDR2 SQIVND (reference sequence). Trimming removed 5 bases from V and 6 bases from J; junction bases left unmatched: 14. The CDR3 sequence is CASSARQGVTFDTQYF. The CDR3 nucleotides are TGTGCCAGTAGTGCCCGACAGGGAGTGACTTTTGATACGCAGTATTTT. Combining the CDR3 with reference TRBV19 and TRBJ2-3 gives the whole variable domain DGGITQSPKYLFRKEGQNVTLSCEQNLNHDAMYWYRQDPGQGLRLIYYSQIVNDFQKGDIAEGYSVSREKKESFPLTVTSAQKNPTAFYLCASSARQGVTFDTQYFGPGTRLTVL.

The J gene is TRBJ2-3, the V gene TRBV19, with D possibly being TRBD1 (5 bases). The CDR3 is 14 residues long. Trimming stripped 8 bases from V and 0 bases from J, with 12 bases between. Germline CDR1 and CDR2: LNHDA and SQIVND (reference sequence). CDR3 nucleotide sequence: TGTGCCAGTGGGGCCAGGTCTAGCACAGATACGCAGTATTTT. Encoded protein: CASGARSSTDTQYF.

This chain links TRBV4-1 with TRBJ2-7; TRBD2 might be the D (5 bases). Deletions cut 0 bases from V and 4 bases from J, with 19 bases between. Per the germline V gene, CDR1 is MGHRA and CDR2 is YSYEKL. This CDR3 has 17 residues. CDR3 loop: CASSQDGSRELIYEQYF. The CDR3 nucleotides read TGCGCCAGCAGCCAAGATGGCTCAAGGGAGTTGATTTACGAGCAGTACTTC.

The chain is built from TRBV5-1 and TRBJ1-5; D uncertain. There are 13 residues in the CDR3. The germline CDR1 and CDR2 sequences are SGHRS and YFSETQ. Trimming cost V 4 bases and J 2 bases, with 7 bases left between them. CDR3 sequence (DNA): TGCGCCAGCAGCCCCGCGGGCAATCAGCCCCAGCATTTT. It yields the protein CASSPAGNQPQHF. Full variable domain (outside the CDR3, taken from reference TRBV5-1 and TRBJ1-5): KAGVTQTPRYLIKTRGQQVTLSCSPISGHRSVSWYQQTPGQGLQFLFEYFSETQRNKGNFPGRFSGRQFSNSRSEMNVSTLELGDSALYLCASSPAGNQPQHFGDGTRLSIL.

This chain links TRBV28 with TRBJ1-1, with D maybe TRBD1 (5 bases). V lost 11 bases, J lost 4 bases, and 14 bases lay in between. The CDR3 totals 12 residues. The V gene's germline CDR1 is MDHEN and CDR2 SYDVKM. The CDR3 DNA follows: TGTGCCGGCCGGGGGGGAGGCACTGAAGCTTTCTTT. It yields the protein CAGRGGGTEAFF.

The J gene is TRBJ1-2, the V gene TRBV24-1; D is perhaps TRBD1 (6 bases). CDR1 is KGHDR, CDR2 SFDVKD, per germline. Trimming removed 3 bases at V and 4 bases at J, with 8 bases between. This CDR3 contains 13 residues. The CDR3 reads CATSDGTRYGYTF. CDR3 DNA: TGTGCCACCAGTGATGGGACACGCTATGGCTACACCTTC.

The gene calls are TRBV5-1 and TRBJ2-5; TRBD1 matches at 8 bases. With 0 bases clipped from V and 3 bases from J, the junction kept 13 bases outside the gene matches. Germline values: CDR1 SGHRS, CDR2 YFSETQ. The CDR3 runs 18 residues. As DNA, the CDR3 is TGCGCCAGCAGCTTGGCCTTTAATGCCAAGACAGGGGAAGAGACCCAGTACTTC. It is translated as CASSLAFNAKTGEETQYF.

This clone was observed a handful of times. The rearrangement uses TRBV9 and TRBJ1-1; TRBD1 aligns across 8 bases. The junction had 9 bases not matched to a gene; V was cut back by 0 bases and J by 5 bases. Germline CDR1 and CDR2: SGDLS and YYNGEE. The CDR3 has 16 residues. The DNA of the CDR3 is TGTGCCAGCAGCGTAGGTGGGGACAGGTCCATTACTGAAGCTTTCTTT. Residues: CASSVGGDRSITEAFF.

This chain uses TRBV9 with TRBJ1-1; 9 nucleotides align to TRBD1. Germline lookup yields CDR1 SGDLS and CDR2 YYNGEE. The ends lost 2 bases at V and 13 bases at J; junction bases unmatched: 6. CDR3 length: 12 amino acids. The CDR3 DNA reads TGTGCCAGCAGCGTTCGGACAGGGGAGGTTTTCTTT. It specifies CASSVRTGEVFF.

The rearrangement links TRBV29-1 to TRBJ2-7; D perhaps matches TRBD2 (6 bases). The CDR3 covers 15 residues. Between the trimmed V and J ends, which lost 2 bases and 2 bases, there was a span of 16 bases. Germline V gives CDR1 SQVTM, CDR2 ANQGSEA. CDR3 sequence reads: CSVEKGSGGTYEQYF. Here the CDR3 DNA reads TGCAGCGTTGAAAAGGGTAGCGGAGGGACCTACGAGCAGTACTTC.

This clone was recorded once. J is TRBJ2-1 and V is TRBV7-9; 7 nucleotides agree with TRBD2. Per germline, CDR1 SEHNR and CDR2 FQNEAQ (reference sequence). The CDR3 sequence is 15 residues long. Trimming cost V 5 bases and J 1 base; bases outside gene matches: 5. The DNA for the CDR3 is TGTGCCAGCAGCAGCGGGACTCGGTCCTACAATGAGCAGTTCTTC. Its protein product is CASSSGTRSYNEQFF.

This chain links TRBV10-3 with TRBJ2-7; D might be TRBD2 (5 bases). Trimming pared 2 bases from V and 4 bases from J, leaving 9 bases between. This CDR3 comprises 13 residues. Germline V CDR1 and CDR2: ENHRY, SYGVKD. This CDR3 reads CAISEEGVYEQYF. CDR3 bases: TGTGCCATCAGTGAGGAGGGTGTTTACGAGCAGTACTTC.

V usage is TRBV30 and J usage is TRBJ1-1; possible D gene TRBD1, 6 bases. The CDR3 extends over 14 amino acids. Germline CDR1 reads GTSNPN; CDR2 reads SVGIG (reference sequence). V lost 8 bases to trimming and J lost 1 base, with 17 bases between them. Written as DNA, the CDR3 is TGTGCCGGAACTTTGGACAGAACGAACACTGAAGCTTTCTTT. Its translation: CAGTLDRTNTEAFF.

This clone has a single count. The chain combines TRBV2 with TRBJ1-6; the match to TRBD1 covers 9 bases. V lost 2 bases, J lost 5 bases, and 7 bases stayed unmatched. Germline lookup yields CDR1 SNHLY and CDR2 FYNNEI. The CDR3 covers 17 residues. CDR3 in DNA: TGTGCCAGCAGTGAACGGGGACAGGGATTTAATAATTCACCCCTCCACTTT. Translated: CASSERGQGFNNSPLHF.

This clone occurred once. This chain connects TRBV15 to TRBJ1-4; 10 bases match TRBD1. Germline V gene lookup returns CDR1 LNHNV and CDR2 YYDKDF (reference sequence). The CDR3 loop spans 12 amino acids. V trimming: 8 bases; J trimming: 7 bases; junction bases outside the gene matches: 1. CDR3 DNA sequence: TGTGCCACCCGGGACAGGGGTGAAAAACTGTTTTTT. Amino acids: CATRDRGEKLFF. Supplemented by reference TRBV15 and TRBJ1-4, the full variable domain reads DAMVIQNPRYQVTQFGKPVTLSCSQTLNHNVMYWYQQKSSQAPKLLFHYYDKDFNNEADTPDNFQSRRPNTSFCFLDIRSPGLGDTAMYLCATRDRGEKLFFGSGTQLSVL.

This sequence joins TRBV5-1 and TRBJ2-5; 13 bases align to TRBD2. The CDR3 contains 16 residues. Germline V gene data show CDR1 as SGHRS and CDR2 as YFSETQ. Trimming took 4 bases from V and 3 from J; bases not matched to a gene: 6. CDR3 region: CASSRTSGRGKETQYF. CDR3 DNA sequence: TGCGCCAGCAGCCGAACTAGCGGGAGGGGGAAAGAGACCCAGTACTTC.

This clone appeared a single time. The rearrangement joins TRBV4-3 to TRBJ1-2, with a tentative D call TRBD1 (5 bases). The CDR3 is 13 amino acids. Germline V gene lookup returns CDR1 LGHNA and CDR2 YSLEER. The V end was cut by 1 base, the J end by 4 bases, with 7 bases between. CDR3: CASSQAGFYGYTF. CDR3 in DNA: TGCGCCAGCAGCCAAGCAGGGTTCTATGGCTACACCTTC.

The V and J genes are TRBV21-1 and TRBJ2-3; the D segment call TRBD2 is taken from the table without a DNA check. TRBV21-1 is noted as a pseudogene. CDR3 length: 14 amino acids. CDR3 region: CASSKADDSDTQYF. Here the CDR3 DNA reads TGTGCCAGCAGCAAAGCTGACGACTCAGATACGCAGTATTTT.

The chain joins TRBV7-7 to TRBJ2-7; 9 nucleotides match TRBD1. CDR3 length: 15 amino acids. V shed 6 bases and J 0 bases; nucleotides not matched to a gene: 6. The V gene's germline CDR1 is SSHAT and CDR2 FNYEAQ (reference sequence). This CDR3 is CASSKDRGFSYEQYF. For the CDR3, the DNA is TGTGCCAGCAGTAAAGACAGGGGGTTCTCCTACGAGCAGTACTTC.

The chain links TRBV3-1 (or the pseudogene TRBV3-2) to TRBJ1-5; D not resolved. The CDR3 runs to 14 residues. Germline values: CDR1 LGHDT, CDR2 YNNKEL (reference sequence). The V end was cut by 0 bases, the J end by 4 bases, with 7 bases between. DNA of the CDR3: TGTGCCAGCAGCCAAGATTTCCGGAATCAGCCCCAGCATTTT. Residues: CASSQDFRNQPQHF.

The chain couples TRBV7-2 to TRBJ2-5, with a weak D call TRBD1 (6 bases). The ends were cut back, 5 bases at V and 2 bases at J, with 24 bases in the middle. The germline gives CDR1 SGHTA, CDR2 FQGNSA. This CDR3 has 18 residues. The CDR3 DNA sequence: TGTGCCAGCAGCCCGTCGAGGGGGACACGGTGGCGGCAAGAGACCCAGTACTTC. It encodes CASSPSRGTRWRQETQYF.

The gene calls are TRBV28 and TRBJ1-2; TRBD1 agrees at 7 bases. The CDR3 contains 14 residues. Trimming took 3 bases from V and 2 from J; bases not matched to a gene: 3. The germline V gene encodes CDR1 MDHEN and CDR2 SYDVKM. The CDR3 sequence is CASSLRQGNYGYTF. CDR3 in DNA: TGTGCCAGCAGTTTGAGACAGGGCAACTATGGCTACACCTTC.

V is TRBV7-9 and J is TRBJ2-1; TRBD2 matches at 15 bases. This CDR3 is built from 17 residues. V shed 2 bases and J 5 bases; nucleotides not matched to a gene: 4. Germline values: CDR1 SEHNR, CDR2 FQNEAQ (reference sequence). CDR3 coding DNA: TGTGCCAGCAGCTTACCCTGGACTAGCGGGAGGGACAATGAGCAGTTCTTC. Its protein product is CASSLPWTSGRDNEQFF.

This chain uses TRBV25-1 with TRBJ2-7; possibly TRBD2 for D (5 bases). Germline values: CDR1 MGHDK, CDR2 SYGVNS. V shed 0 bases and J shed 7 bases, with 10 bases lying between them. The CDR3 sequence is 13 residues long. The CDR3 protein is CASSEYLTGEQYF. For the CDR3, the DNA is TGTGCCAGCAGTGAATACCTAACGGGGGAGCAGTACTTC.

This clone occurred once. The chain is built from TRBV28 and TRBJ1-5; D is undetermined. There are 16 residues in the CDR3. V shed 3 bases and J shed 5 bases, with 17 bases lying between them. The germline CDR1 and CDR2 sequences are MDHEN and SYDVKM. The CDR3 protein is CASSLEGGKSHQPQHF. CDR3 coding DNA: TGTGCCAGCAGTTTGGAGGGAGGGAAGAGTCATCAGCCCCAGCATTTT. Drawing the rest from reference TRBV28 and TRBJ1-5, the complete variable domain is DVKVTQSSRYLVKRTGEKVFLECVQDMDHENMFWYRQDPGLGLRLIYFSYDVKMKEKGDIPEGYSVSREKKERFSLILESASTNQTSMYLCASSLEGGKSHQPQHFGDGTRLSIL.

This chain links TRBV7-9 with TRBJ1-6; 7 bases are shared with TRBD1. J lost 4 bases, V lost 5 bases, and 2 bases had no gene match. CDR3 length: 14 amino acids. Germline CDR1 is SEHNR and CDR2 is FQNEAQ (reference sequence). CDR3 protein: CASSPGQYNSPLHF. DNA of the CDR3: TGTGCCAGCAGCCCGGGACAGTATAATTCACCCCTCCACTTT.

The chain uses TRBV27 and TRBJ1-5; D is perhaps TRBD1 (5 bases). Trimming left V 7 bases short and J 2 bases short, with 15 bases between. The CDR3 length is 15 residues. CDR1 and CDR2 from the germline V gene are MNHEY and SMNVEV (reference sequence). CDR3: CASNPGGVGNQPQHF. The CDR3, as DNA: TGTGCCAGCAACCCGGGGGGGGTAGGCAATCAGCCCCAGCATTTT.

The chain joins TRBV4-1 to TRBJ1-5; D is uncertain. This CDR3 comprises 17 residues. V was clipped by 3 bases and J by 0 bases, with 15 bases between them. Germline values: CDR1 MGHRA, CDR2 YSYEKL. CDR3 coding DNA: TGCGCCAGCAGCCAGATCCCCGCGGATTATAGCAATCAGCCCCAGCATTTT. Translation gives CASSQIPADYSNQPQHF.

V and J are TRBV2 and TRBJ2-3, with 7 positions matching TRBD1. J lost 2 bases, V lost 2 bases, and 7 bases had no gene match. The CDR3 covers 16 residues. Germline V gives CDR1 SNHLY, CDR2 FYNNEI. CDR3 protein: CASSEFGTANTDTQYF. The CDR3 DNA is TGTGCCAGCAGTGAATTTGGGACAGCTAACACAGATACGCAGTATTTT.